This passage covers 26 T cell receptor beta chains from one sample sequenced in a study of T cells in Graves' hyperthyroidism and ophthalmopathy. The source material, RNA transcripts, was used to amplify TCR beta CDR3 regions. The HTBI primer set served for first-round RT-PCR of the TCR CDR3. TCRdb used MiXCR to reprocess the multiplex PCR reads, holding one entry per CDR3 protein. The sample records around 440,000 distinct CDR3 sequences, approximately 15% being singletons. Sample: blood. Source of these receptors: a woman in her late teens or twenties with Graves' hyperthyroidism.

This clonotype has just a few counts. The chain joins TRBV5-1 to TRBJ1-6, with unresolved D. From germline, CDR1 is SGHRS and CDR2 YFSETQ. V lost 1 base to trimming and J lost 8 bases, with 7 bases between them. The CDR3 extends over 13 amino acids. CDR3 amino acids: CASSLRIDSPLHF. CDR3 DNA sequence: TGCGCCAGCAGCTTGAGGATCGATTCACCCCTCCACTTT.

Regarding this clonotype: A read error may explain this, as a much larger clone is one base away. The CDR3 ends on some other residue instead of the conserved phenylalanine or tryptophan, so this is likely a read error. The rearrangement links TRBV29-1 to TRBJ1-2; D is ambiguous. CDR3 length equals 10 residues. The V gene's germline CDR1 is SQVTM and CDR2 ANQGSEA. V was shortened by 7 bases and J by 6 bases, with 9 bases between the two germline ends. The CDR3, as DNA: TGCAGCGGAGGCTCCGATGGCTACACCTCC. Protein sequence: CSGGSDGYTS.

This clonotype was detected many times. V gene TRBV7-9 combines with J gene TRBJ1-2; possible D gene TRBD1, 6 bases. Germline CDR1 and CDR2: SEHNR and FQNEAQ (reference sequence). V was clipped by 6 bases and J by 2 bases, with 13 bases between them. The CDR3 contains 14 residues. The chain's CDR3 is CASSTGARNYGYTF. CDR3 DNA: TGTGCCAGCAGTACGGGGGCCAGGAACTATGGCTACACCTTC.

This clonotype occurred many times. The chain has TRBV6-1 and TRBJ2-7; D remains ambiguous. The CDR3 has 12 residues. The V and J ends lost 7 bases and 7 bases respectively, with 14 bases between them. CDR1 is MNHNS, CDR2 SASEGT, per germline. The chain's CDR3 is CASTRDDWEQYF. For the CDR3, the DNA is TGTGCCAGCACCCGCGATGACTGGGAGCAGTACTTC.

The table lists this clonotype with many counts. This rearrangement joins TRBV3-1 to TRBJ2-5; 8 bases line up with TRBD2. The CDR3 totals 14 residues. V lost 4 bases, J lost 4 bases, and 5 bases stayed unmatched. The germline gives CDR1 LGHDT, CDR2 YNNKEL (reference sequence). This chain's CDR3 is CASSRTSQGETQYF. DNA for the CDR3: TGTGCCAGCAGCCGGACTAGCCAGGGAGAGACCCAGTACTTC.

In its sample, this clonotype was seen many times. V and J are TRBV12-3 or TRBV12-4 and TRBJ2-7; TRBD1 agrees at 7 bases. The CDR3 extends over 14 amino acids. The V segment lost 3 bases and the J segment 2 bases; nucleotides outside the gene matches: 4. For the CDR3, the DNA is TGTGCCAGCAGTTTCCTCCAGGGGGCCTACGAGCAGTACTTC. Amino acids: CASSFLQGAYEQYF.

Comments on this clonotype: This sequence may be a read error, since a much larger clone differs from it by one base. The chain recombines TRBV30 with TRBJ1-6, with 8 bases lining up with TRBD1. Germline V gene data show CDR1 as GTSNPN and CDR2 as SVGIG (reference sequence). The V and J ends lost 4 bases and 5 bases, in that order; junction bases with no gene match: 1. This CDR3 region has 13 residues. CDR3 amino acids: CAWTGGNNSPLHF. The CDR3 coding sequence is TGTGCCTGGACAGGGGGCAATAATTCACCCCTCCACTTT.

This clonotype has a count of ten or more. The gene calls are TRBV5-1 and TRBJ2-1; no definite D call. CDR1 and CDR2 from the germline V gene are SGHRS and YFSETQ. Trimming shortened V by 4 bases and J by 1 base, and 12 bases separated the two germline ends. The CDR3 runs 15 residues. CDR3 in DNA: TGCGCCAGCAGCCCCCCGGATAATTCCTACAATGAGCAGTTCTTC. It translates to CASSPPDNSYNEQFF.

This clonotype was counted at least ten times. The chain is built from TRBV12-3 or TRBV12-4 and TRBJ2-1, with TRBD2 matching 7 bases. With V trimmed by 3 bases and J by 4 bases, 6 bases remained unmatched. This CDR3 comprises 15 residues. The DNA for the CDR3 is TGTGCCAGCAGTTTTAGGGCTAGCGGATACAATGAGCAGTTCTTC. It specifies CASSFRASGYNEQFF.

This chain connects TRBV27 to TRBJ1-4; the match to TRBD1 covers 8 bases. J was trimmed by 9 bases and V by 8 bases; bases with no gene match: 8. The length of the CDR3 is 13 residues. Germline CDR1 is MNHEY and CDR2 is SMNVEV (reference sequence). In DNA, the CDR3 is TGTGCCAGCTGGAGGCAGGGGGCTAAAAAACTGTTTTTT. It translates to CASWRQGAKKLFF.

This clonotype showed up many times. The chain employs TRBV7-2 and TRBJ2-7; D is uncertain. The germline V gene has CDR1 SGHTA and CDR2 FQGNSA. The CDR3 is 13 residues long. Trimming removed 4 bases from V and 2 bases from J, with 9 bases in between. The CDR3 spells CASSSLTAYEQYF. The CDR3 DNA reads TGTGCCAGCAGCTCGTTGACGGCCTACGAGCAGTACTTC.

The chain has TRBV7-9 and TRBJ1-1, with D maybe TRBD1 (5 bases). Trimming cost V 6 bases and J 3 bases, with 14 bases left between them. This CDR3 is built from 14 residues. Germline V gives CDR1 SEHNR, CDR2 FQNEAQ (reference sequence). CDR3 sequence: CASRNTGRHTEAFF. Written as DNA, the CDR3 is TGTGCCAGCAGGAATACGGGACGCCACACTGAAGCTTTCTTT.

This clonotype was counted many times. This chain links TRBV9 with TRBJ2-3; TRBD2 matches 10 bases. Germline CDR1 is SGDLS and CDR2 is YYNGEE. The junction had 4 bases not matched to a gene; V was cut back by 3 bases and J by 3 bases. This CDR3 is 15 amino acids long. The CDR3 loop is CASSAETSGTDTQYF. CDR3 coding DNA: TGTGCCAGCAGCGCCGAGACTAGCGGGACAGATACGCAGTATTTT. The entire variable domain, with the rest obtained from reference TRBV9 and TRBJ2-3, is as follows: DSGVTQTPKHLITATGQRVTLRCSPRSGDLSVYWYQQSLDQGLQFLIQYYNGEERAKGNILERFSAQQFPDLHSELNLSSLELGDSALYFCASSAETSGTDTQYFGPGTRLTVL.

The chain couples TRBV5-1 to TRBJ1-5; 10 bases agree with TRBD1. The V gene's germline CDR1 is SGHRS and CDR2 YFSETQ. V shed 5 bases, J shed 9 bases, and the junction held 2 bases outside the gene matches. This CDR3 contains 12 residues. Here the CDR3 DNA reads TGCGCCAGCAGGTGGGACAGGGGGCCCCAGCATTTT. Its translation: CASRWDRGPQHF.

This CDR3 reads CASSLYPGGGAGGTEAFF. Written as DNA, the CDR3 is TGTGCCAGCAGTTTATACCCCGGGGGAGGGGCTGGAGGCACTGAAGCTTTCTTT. The chain combines TRBV28 with TRBJ1-1; D might be TRBD1 (5 bases). Trimming cost V 1 base and J 4 bases, with 22 bases left between them. CDR3 length: 18 residues. Germline loops: CDR1 MDHEN, CDR2 SYDVKM.

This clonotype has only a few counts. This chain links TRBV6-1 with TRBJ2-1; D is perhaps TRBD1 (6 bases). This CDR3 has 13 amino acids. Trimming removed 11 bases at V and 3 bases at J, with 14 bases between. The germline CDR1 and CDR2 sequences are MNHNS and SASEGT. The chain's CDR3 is CAVQGQRYNEQFF. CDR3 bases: TGTGCCGTACAGGGCCAGCGCTACAATGAGCAGTTCTTC.

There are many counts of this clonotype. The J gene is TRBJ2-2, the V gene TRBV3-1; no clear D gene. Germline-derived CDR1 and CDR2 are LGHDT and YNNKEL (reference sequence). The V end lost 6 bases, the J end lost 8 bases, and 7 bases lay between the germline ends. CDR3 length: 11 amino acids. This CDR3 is CASSQSGELFF. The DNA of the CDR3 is TGTGCCAGCAGTCAGTCGGGGGAGCTGTTTTTT.

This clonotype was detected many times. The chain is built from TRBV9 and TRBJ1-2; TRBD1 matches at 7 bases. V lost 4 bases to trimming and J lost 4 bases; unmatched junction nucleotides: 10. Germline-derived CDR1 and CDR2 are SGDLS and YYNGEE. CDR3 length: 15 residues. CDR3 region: CASSFSGTASYGYTF. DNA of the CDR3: TGTGCCAGCAGCTTTTCCGGGACAGCAAGCTATGGCTACACCTTC.

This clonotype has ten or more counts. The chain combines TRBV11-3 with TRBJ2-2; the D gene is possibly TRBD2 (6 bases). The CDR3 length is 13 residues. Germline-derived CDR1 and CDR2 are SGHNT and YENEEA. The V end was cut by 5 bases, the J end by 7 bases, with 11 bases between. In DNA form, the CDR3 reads TGTGCCAGCAGCGGGAGGCAGAGCGGGGAGCTGTTTTTT. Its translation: CASSGRQSGELFF.

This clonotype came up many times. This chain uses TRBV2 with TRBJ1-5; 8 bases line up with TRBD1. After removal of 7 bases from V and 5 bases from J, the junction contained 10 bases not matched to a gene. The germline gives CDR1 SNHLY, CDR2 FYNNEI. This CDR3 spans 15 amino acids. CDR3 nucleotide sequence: TGTGCCAGCACCTCAGGGGGCCTAGGGGATCAGCCCCAGCATTTT. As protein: CASTSGGLGDQPQHF.

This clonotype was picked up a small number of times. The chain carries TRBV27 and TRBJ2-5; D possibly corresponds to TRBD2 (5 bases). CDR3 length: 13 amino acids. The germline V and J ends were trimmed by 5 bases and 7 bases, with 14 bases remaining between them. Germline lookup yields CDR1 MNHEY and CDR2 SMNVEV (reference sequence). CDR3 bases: TGTGCCAGCAGTACAAGCGGTACGGGGACCCAGTACTTC. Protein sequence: CASSTSGTGTQYF.

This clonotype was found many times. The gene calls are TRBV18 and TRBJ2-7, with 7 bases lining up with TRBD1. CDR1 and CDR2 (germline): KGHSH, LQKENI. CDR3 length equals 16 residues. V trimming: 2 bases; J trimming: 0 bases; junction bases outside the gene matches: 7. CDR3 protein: CASSPGGQSHSYEQYF. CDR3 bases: TGTGCCAGCTCACCAGGGGGACAGTCCCACTCCTACGAGCAGTACTTC.

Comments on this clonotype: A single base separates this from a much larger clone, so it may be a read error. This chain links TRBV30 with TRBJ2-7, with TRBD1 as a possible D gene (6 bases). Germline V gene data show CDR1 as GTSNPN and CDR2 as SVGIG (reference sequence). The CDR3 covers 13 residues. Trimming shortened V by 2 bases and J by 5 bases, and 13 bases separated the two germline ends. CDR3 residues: CAWSHLNRDEQYF. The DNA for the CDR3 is TGTGCCTGGAGTCATTTGAACAGGGACGAGCAGTACTTC.

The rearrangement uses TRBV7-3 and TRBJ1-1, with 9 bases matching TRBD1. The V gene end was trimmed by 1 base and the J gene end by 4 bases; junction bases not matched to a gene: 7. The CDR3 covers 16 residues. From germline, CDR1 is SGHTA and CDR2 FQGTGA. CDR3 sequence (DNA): TGTGCCAGCAGCTTAATGGGGGACAGGGTGTCCACTGAAGCTTTCTTT. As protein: CASSLMGDRVSTEAFF.

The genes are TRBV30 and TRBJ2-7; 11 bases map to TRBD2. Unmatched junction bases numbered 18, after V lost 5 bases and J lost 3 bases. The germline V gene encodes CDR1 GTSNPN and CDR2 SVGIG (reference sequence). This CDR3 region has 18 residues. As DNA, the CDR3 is TGTGCCTGGGCCTTTTACAGGGTTAGCGGGAGGGCCCACTACGAGCAGTACTTC. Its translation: CAWAFYRVSGRAHYEQYF. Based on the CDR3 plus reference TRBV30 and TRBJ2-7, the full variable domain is SQTIHQWPATLVQPVGSPLSLECTVEGTSNPNLYWYRQAAGRGLQLLFYSVGIGQISSEVPQNLSASRPQDRQFILSSKKLLLSDSGFYLCAWAFYRVSGRAHYEQYFGPGTRLTVT.

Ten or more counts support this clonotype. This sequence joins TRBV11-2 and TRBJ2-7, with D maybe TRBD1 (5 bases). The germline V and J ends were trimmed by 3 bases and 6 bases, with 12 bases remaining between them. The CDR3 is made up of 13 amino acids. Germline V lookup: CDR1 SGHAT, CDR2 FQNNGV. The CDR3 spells CASSLAGSSEQYF. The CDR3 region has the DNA TGTGCCAGCAGCTTGGCAGGGTCGAGCGAGCAGTACTTC.